This TCR beta chain was identified in a study of cytomegalovirus exposure and HLA in healthy donors. The PCR employed 60 Vbeta primers together with 13 Jbeta primers. Sequenced by immunoSEQ multiplex PCR; TCRdb stores in-frame clones only, minus some. The sample shows 150,000 to 170,000 clones, around 74% of them seen only once. V shed 2 bases and J 4 bases; nucleotides not matched to a gene: 5. Per germline, CDR1 SGHTA and CDR2 FQGNSA. The CDR3 is 15 amino acids. Donors were nominally healthy when sampled, though unrecorded immune exposures were likely. Material for sequencing was PBMCs. The rearrangement joins TRBV7-2 to TRBJ2-3; 8 nucleotides match TRBD1. The TCR comes from a man younger than 30 in good health and CMV-seronegative. DNA for the CDR3: TGTGCCAGCAGCTTATTAGGACAGGGCGCAGATACGCAGTATTTT. It codes for CASSLLGQGADTQYF.